This T cell receptor beta chain was profiled in a study of low-dose radiotherapy and immunotherapy resistance in tumors. Study-wide context: Patients were given intravenous nivolumab 240 mg every two weeks plus ipilimumab 1 mg/kg every six weeks.

Time point given: after trial treatment. Treatment specified: LDRT plus nivolumab, ipilimumab, low-dose cyclophosphamide and aspirin (RACIN trial). Advanced solid tumors without tumor-infiltrating lymphocytes were required for inclusion. There are many counts of this clonotype. Alpha- and beta-chain coverage of first-strand cDNA came from TRAV- and TRBV-specific primers. TCR amplification used around 20 PCR cycles, a constant-region primer and a V-primer adapter. TCRdb ran MiXCR on the reads and lists one entry per CDR3 protein. The sample has tens of thousands of distinct CDR3 sequences; approximately 26% are singletons. The length of the CDR3 is 13 residues. Germline V CDR1 and CDR2: SGDLS, YYNGEE. V was pared by 6 bases and J by 8 bases, with 15 bases between.

The material sequenced was PBMCs, taken after low-dose radiotherapy plus immunotherapy. This TCR derives from a male donor with prostate cancer. The gene calls are TRBV9 and TRBJ1-3, with D possibly matching TRBD1 (6 bases). For the CDR3, the DNA is TGTGCCAGCAACCCACAAGAGGGGGACACCATATATTTT. Translation: CASNPQEGDTIYF.